This T cell receptor (beta chain) was captured by sequencing in a study of blood T cell repertoires in COVID-19. Whole-study context: The origin of the acute and convalescent COVID-19 samples was the United States, Italy and Spain. From T cells, B-cell-depleted T cells, or PBMCs came the material, which was cDNA or gDNA.

Cohorts were based on clinical histories the participants reported. Each recovered donor of Cohort 3 presented with two negative PCRs, clearance, or symptom resolution. Data came from immunoSEQ multiplex PCR; TCRdb stores just in-frame clones and leaves some out. Found here are roughly 500,000 clones, around nine tenths of them singletons; the top ten hold approximately 2%. The CDR3 consists of 16 residues. Germline V gene data show CDR1 as SEHNR and CDR2 as FQNEAQ (reference sequence). With 7 bases removed from V and 0 bases from J, the gap between germline ends came to 16 bases. Sequencing was carried out using PBMCs or T cells enriched from blood (not recorded which). The V gene is TRBV7-9, the J gene TRBJ2-1, with D uncertain. The TCR originated in a woman aged 35 to 49 who had recovered from COVID-19. The CDR3: CASNPLSADSYNEQFF. The CDR3 DNA sequence: TGTGCCAGCAACCCGCTCAGCGCGGACTCCTACAATGAGCAGTTCTTC.